This T cell receptor beta chain was sequenced during a study of cytomegalovirus exposure and HLA in healthy donors. Study-level background: Falling in the Caucasian-associated ancestry cluster were approximately 86% of 350 to 400 genotyped donors. Findings and limits, study-wide: Apparent HLA restriction characterized most CMV-associated TCR beta chains in a later analysis. Most TCR sequences were rare, but some public TCRs occurred in many donors. Only CMV serostatus was available as immune exposure information.

The PCR used 60 Vbeta and 13 Jbeta primers. Libraries were prepared by immunoSEQ multiplex PCR; TCRdb keeps only in-frame clonotypes and omits some of them. The sample carries about 63,000 clones, about 76% recorded once. Trimming took off 5 bases at V and 4 bases at J, with 12 bases between the two ends. This CDR3 is built from 13 residues. Germline V CDR1 and CDR2: SGHAT, FQNNGV. As concerns this clone: The antigen is not known.

The specimen sequenced was PBMCs. This clonotype was obtained from a man aged 45-65 years in good health and CMV-seronegative. The chain carries TRBV11-2 and TRBJ2-7; possibly TRBD1 for D (5 bases). This chain's CDR3 is CASSPLRGYEQYF. The CDR3 DNA is TGTGCCAGCAGCCCTTTAAGGGGATACGAGCAGTACTTC.